These 17 T cell receptor beta chains were sequenced from one sample in a study of T cells in Graves' hyperthyroidism and ophthalmopathy. RNA transcripts yielded amplified TCR beta CDR3 regions. Researchers ran a first-round RT-PCR on the TCR CDR3 using the HTBI primer set. MiXCR, applied by TCRdb to the multiplex PCR reads, yields one record per CDR3 protein. The sample records fewer than 550,000 distinct CDR3 sequences, approximately 25% being singletons. Sample: blood. Receptor source: a woman under 40 with Graves' ophthalmopathy.

This clonotype was seen at least ten times. The gene calls are TRBV6-4 and TRBJ2-7; 9 nucleotides line up with TRBD2. The CDR3 is 17 residues long. V shed 6 bases and J 5 bases; nucleotides not matched to a gene: 17. Germline V gene lookup returns CDR1 MRHNA and CDR2 SNTAGT. CDR3 nucleotide sequence: TGTGCCAGCAGACCCGGATCAAGTCTAGCGGGGCGAGACGAGCAGTACTTC. As protein: CASRPGSSLAGRDEQYF.

This clonotype was seen at least ten times. The rearrangement uses TRBV19 and TRBJ1-5; 9 bases line up with TRBD1. This CDR3 is built from 19 residues. Germline V gene data show CDR1 as LNHDA and CDR2 as SQIVND (reference sequence). With 5 bases clipped from V and 4 bases from J, the junction kept 18 bases outside the gene matches. In nucleotides, the CDR3 is TGTGCCAGTAGTCCAAAAATCCATAAGGACAGGGGATGGAATCAGCCCCAGCATTTT. This sequence encodes CASSPKIHKDRGWNQPQHF.

This chain joins TRBV2 and TRBJ2-5; tentative D call: TRBD1 (6 bases). Trimming pared 9 bases from V and 4 bases from J, leaving 21 bases between. Germline CDR1 and CDR2: SNHLY and FYNNEI. The CDR3 extends over 15 amino acids. Here the CDR3 reads CASSTEQGDGETQYF. As DNA, the CDR3 is TGTGCCAGTAGCACTGAACAGGGTGATGGAGAGACCCAGTACTTC.

This sequence joins TRBV9 and TRBJ2-2, with D maybe TRBD1 (5 bases). V lost 0 bases and J 6 bases, leaving 9 bases between the germline ends. The CDR3 is 14 residues long. Germline CDR1 reads SGDLS; CDR2 reads YYNGEE. CDR3 sequence reads: CASSVVGAAGELFF. The DNA of the CDR3 is TGTGCCAGCAGCGTAGTAGGGGCGGCCGGGGAGCTGTTTTTT.

This clonotype was recorded many times. The V call is TRBV19, the J call TRBJ1-2; D gene unclear. Trimming cost V 6 bases and J 5 bases, with 13 bases left between them. The CDR3 loop spans 13 amino acids. Germline loops: CDR1 LNHDA, CDR2 SQIVND (reference sequence). The CDR3 loop is CASRREMGYGYTF. CDR3 nucleotides: TGTGCCAGTAGGAGGGAGATGGGGTATGGCTACACCTTC.

This clonotype has a handful of counts. This chain connects TRBV27 to TRBJ1-2; 12 nucleotides line up with TRBD1. The CDR3 has 16 amino acids. Germline V lookup: CDR1 MNHEY, CDR2 SMNVEV (reference sequence). Trimming took 5 bases from V and 8 from J; bases not matched to a gene: 12. CDR3 sequence: CASSLSRDRGRKGYTF. CDR3 nucleotides: TGTGCCAGCAGTCTAAGCCGGGACAGGGGGCGGAAGGGCTACACCTTC.

This clonotype was seen many times. The V call is TRBV6-2 or TRBV6-3, the J call TRBJ2-2, with TRBD1 matching over 11 bases. Per germline, CDR1 MNHEY and CDR2 SVGEGT. The CDR3 loop spans 15 amino acids. V lost 6 bases, J lost 3 bases, and 3 bases stayed unmatched. CDR3 region: CASRADRGHTGELFF. The CDR3 DNA is TGTGCCAGCAGGGCGGACAGGGGGCACACCGGGGAGCTGTTTTTT.

This chain joins TRBV7-9 and TRBJ1-5; TRBD1 is a possible D gene (5 bases). CDR3 length: 17 residues. Trimming left V 3 bases short and J 0 bases short, with 15 bases between. Germline CDR1 SEHNR, CDR2 FQNEAQ (reference sequence). The CDR3 coding sequence is TGTGCCAGCAGCTTCAGTGACAGTCCATATAGCAATCAGCCCCAGCATTTT. Its protein product is CASSFSDSPYSNQPQHF.

The CDR3 spells CSARGPGGEQYF. CDR3 nucleotide sequence: TGCAGTGCTAGAGGACCGGGAGGAGAGCAGTACTTC. The chain is built from TRBV20-1 and TRBJ2-7; 7 positions agree with TRBD2. This CDR3 contains 12 residues. In germline, CDR1 is DFQATT, CDR2 SNEGSKA (reference sequence). Trimming at V came to 1 base and at J to 7 bases, leaving 4 bases not matched to a gene.

This clonotype was seen many times. The CDR3 sequence is CAMLAGPGETQYF. The CDR3 DNA reads TGTGCCATGTTAGCGGGGCCGGGGGAGACCCAGTACTTC. The chain is built from TRBV2 and TRBJ2-5, with 8 bases identical to TRBD2. Germline assignment: CDR1 SNHLY and CDR2 FYNNEI. The CDR3 has 13 residues. The ends lost 10 bases at V and 5 bases at J; junction bases unmatched: 9.

This clonotype occurred a few times. V is TRBV6-1 and J is TRBJ1-1; the D is unclear. The V end lost 5 bases, the J end lost 2 bases, and 15 bases lay between the germline ends. Germline V gene data show CDR1 as MNHNS and CDR2 as SASEGT. The CDR3 length is 15 residues. CDR3 residues: CASSRAIRDNTEAFF. CDR3 DNA: TGTGCCAGCAGTCGGGCAATACGCGATAACACTGAAGCTTTCTTT.

The chain is built from TRBV28 and TRBJ2-7; D could derive from TRBD1 or TRBD2 (5 bases each). Per the germline V gene, CDR1 is MDHEN and CDR2 is SYDVKM. The CDR3 runs 14 residues. Trimming took off 4 bases at V and 3 bases at J, with 13 bases between the two ends. The CDR3 loop is CASSSRVGVYEQYF. DNA of the CDR3: TGTGCCAGCAGTTCCAGGGTGGGGGTCTACGAGCAGTACTTC.

This rearrangement joins TRBV18 to TRBJ1-1; the D gene is possibly TRBD1 (6 bases). Trimming stripped 3 bases from V and 3 bases from J, with 20 bases between. This CDR3 region has 17 residues. Germline-derived CDR1 and CDR2 are KGHSH and LQKENI. The CDR3 region is CASSPYRVPDGDTEAFF. The CDR3 DNA follows: TGTGCCAGCTCACCGTACAGGGTGCCAGACGGGGACACTGAAGCTTTCTTT.

The sample holds many counts of this clonotype. The chain carries TRBV18 and TRBJ2-7; unclear D gene. Trimming shortened V by 1 base and J by 2 bases, and 9 bases separated the two germline ends. The CDR3 runs 14 residues. CDR1 and CDR2 (germline): KGHSH, LQKENI. The CDR3 bases are TGTGCCAGCTCACCACAGAACGGCCCCTACGAGCAGTACTTC. This codes for CASSPQNGPYEQYF.

At least ten counts were recorded for this clonotype. The chain joins TRBV6-5 to TRBJ1-5; no firm D call. Trimming cost V 2 bases and J 2 bases, with 4 bases left between them. This CDR3 is built from 13 residues. Per germline, CDR1 MNHEY and CDR2 SVGAGI. CDR3 sequence (DNA): TGTGCCAGCAGTTACGGACGCAATCAGCCCCAGCATTTT. Translating it yields CASSYGRNQPQHF.

The genes are TRBV9 and TRBJ1-2, with a weak D call TRBD1 (5 bases). Germline V gene data show CDR1 as SGDLS and CDR2 as YYNGEE. CDR3 length: 14 amino acids. V was shortened by 4 bases and J by 4 bases, with 14 bases between the two germline ends. As DNA, the CDR3 is TGTGCCAGCAGCCCTAATGGGGCCTCCTATGGCTACACCTTC. Protein product: CASSPNGASYGYTF. Full variable domain (rest looked up from reference TRBV9 and TRBJ1-2): DSGVTQTPKHLITATGQRVTLRCSPRSGDLSVYWYQQSLDQGLQFLIQYYNGEERAKGNILERFSAQQFPDLHSELNLSSLELGDSALYFCASSPNGASYGYTFGSGTRLTVV.

The chain combines TRBV6-5 with TRBJ2-7, with 9 bases fitting TRBD1. The CDR3 is 16 amino acids. Germline values: CDR1 MNHEY, CDR2 SVGAGI. The junction had 11 bases not matched to a gene; V was cut back by 4 bases and J by 4 bases. In DNA form, the CDR3 reads TGTGCCAGCAGTTCAAACTACCGGGACAGGGTTTACGAGCAGTACTTC. This encodes CASSSNYRDRVYEQYF.